These 17 T cell receptor beta chains share one sample of origin, sequenced in a study of neurological immune-mediated disorders (dated by TCRdb to 2018 to 2020). To prepare the library, 5' RACE was applied. Sequenced on an Illumina HiSeq 2500. In TCRdb, the public reads were trimmed at Q25 with fastp and aligned with MiXCR, with productive beta chains retained. Rows with a matching CDR3 protein are joined into one entry that keeps the most common DNA and genes. The sample profile shows approximately 87,000 distinct CDR3 sequences; less than 15% of them were found once. The leading ten clones occupy around 6.8% of the sample. What was sequenced was PBMCs. Receptors originate from a woman aged 50 to 65 in good health.

In its sample, this clonotype was seen many times. The rearrangement joins TRBV27 to TRBJ2-2; 7 bases are a match to TRBD2. Germline V CDR1 and CDR2: MNHEY, SMNVEV (reference sequence). This CDR3 comprises 17 residues. V lost 1 base and J lost 4; bases outside the gene matches: 9. CDR3 residues: CASSLWGLGGGTGELFF. For the CDR3, the DNA is TGTGCCAGCAGTTTATGGGGTTTGGGGGGGGGCACCGGGGAGCTGTTTTTT.

Many counts were recorded for this clonotype. The rearrangement links TRBV7-2 to TRBJ1-1; possible D gene TRBD1, 5 bases. V shed 3 bases and J shed 5 bases, with 7 bases lying between them. Germline CDR1 and CDR2: SGHTA and FQGNSA. This CDR3 spans 12 amino acids. CDR3 loop: CASSLGVTEAFF. CDR3 DNA: TGTGCCAGCAGCTTGGGGGTGACTGAAGCTTTCTTT.

This clonotype has more than one count but fewer than ten. The chain recombines TRBV14 with TRBJ2-5, with D tentatively TRBD1 (5 bases). The germline CDR1 and CDR2 sequences are SGHDN and FVKESK. The CDR3 extends over 15 amino acids. V was clipped by 0 bases and J by 5 bases, with 13 bases between them. The CDR3 here is CASSQDPRGWETQYF. CDR3 DNA sequence: TGTGCCAGCAGCCAAGATCCAAGGGGCTGGGAGACCCAGTACTTC.

To note about this clonotype: The germline gene is not matched at one end of the junction; a read error may be the cause. V usage is TRBV7-2 and J usage is TRBJ2-2; D remains unclear. This CDR3 spans 15 amino acids. Germline V gene sequence: CDR1 SGHTA, CDR2 FQGNSA. In DNA form, the CDR3 reads TGTGCCTGCAGTTTAGGGCTCGCGAACACCGGGGAGCTGTTTTTT. Protein product: CACSLGLANTGELFF.

The chain carries TRBV6-1 and TRBJ2-3, with D tentatively TRBD1 or TRBD2 (5 bases each). CDR3 length equals 16 residues. The V gene's germline CDR1 is MNHNS and CDR2 SASEGT. The CDR3 region has the DNA TGTGTCAGTAAAACCCAACCGGGACCAAGCACAGATACGCAGTATTTT. This encodes CVSKTQPGPSTDTQYF.

This clonotype has ten or more counts. The V gene is TRBV7-2, the J gene TRBJ2-2; D not resolved. The V gene lost 5 bases and the J gene lost 1 base, with 8 bases spanning the gap. Germline V CDR1 and CDR2: SGHTA, FQGNSA. This CDR3 spans 14 amino acids. CDR3 DNA: TGTGCCAGCAGCCTCAGAATGAACACCGGGGAGCTGTTTTTT. Amino acids: CASSLRMNTGELFF.

There are many counts of this clonotype. V is TRBV4-1 and J is TRBJ1-5, with TRBD1 identical over 7 bases. V shed 4 bases and J 2 bases; nucleotides not matched to a gene: 11. Per germline, CDR1 MGHRA and CDR2 YSYEKL. This CDR3 spans 17 amino acids. DNA for the CDR3: TGCGCCAGCAGCCCCGGACAGGAGGCCAGGGGCAATCAGCCCCAGCATTTT. Translation: CASSPGQEARGNQPQHF.

This rearrangement joins TRBV20-1 to TRBJ2-7; 7 bases align to TRBD1. Germline V gene lookup returns CDR1 DFQATT and CDR2 SNEGSKA (reference sequence). J lost 0 bases, V lost 6 bases, and 11 bases had no gene match. The CDR3 consists of 15 residues. DNA of the CDR3: TGCAGTGCAAACCCCGGACAGGTTGACTCCTACGAGCAGTACTTC. It translates to CSANPGQVDSYEQYF.

This clonotype has a handful of counts. The V and J genes are TRBV5-1 and TRBJ1-1; 8 bases line up with TRBD1. Trimming removed 0 bases from V and 4 bases from J; junction bases left unmatched: 2. Per the germline V gene, CDR1 is SGHRS and CDR2 is YFSETQ. The CDR3 spans 14 residues. The CDR3 coding sequence is TGCGCCAGCAGCTTGGAAGGACAGGGCACTGAAGCTTTCTTT. Protein product: CASSLEGQGTEAFF.

This clonotype was seen at least ten times. The chain couples TRBV5-1 to TRBJ2-5; D assignment may be TRBD1 or TRBD2 (5 bases each). Trimming removed 4 bases from V and 7 bases from J, with 17 bases in between. CDR3 length: 14 residues. From germline, CDR1 is SGHRS and CDR2 YFSETQ. The CDR3 DNA reads TGCGCCAGCAGCCCGGGACGGGCCCCGGGGACCCAGTACTTC. Translating it yields CASSPGRAPGTQYF.

This clonotype was counted many times. The chain carries TRBV5-1 and TRBJ2-7, with TRBD1 as a possible D gene (5 bases). Germline values: CDR1 SGHRS, CDR2 YFSETQ. V was clipped by 4 bases and J by 3 bases, with 11 bases between them. The CDR3 has 13 amino acids. The chain's CDR3 is CASSPNDSYEQYF. For the CDR3, the DNA is TGCGCCAGCAGCCCAAACGACAGCTACGAGCAGTACTTC.

This clonotype was seen ten or more times. This chain uses TRBV7-2 with TRBJ2-1; TRBD1 or TRBD2 may be the D gene (6 bases each). CDR3 length equals 15 residues. CDR1 is SGHTA and CDR2 is FQGNSA in the germline V gene. Trimming shortened V by 4 bases and J by 7 bases, and 17 bases separated the two germline ends. CDR3 protein: CASSSPTGAGNEQFF. CDR3 sequence (DNA): TGTGCCAGCAGCTCCCCAACGGGGGCGGGTAATGAGCAGTTCTTC.

V usage is TRBV5-1 and J usage is TRBJ2-7; D tentatively reads TRBD1 or TRBD2 (5 bases each). V was pared by 4 bases and J by 0 bases, with 11 bases between. This CDR3 has 14 residues. Germline V gene sequence: CDR1 SGHRS, CDR2 YFSETQ. The DNA for the CDR3 is TGCGCCAGCAGCCGTGAGGGGAGCTCCTACGAGCAGTACTTC. This sequence encodes CASSREGSSYEQYF.

Ten or more counts support this clonotype. The chain links TRBV7-2 to TRBJ1-2; 9 bases fit TRBD1. Germline-derived CDR1 and CDR2 are SGHTA and FQGNSA. After removal of 5 bases from V and 2 bases from J, the junction contained 6 bases not matched to a gene. This CDR3 is built from 15 residues. The CDR3 loop reads CASSRGDRENYGYTF. For the CDR3, the DNA is TGTGCCAGCAGCCGGGGGGACAGGGAGAACTATGGCTACACCTTC.

This clonotype was found a few times. V and J are TRBV5-1 and TRBJ1-4; D perhaps matches TRBD1 (6 bases). The CDR3 contains 15 residues. V was cut by 3 bases and J by 4 bases, with 13 bases left in between. CDR1 and CDR2 (germline): SGHRS, YFSETQ. The CDR3 is CASSSGQILNEKLFF. Written as DNA, the CDR3 is TGCGCCAGCAGCTCCGGACAGATACTTAATGAAAAACTGTTTTTT.

This clonotype was recorded at least ten times. The rearrangement joins TRBV24-1 to TRBJ2-4, with 7 bases lining up with TRBD1. Per the germline V gene, CDR1 is KGHDR and CDR2 is SFDVKD. CDR3 length: 15 amino acids. The V and J ends lost 3 bases and 9 bases, in that order; junction bases with no gene match: 10. The CDR3 DNA reads TGTGCCACCAGTGATGCTACAGGGGCCCCAGGCATTCAGTACTTC. Protein sequence: CATSDATGAPGIQYF.

This clonotype came up many times. The chain recombines TRBV5-1 with TRBJ2-7, with unresolved D. CDR3 length equals 11 residues. Trimming left V 0 bases short and J 7 bases short, with 5 bases between. CDR1 and CDR2 from the germline V gene are SGHRS and YFSETQ. The CDR3 loop reads CASSLGGEQYF. Here the CDR3 DNA reads TGCGCCAGCAGCTTGGGAGGAGAGCAGTACTTC.